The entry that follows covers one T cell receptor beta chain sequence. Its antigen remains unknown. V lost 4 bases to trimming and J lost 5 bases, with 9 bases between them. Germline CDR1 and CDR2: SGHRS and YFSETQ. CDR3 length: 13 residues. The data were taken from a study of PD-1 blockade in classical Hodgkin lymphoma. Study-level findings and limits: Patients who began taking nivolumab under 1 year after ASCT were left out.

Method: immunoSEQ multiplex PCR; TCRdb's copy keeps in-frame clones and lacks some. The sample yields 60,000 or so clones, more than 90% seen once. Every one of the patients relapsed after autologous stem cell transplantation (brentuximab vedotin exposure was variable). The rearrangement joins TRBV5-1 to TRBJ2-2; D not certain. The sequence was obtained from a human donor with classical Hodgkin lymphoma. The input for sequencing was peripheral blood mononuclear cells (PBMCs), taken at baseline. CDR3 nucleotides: TGCGCCAGCAGCCCGCAAGGGACCGGGGAGCTGTTTTTT. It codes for CASSPQGTGELFF.